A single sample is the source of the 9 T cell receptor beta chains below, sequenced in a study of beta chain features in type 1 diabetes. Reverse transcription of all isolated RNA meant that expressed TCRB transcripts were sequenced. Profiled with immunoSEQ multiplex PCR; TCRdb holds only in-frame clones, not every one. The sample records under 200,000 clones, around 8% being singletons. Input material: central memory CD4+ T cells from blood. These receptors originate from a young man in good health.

The CDR3 protein is CASSYWASGSNIQYF. CDR3 bases: TGTGCCAGCAGTTATTGGGCTAGCGGGAGTAACATTCAGTACTTC. The chain has TRBV6-5 and TRBJ2-4, with 10 bases lining up with TRBD2. There are 15 residues in the CDR3. Germline V gene data show CDR1 as MNHEY and CDR2 as SVGAGI. J gave up 7 bases and V 3 bases, and 6 bases lay outside the gene matches.

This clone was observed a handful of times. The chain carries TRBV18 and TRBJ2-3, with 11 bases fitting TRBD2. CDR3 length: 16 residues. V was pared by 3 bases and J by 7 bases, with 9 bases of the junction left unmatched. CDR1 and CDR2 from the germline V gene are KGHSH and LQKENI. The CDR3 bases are TGTGCCAGCTCACCGGGGACTAGCGGATCCAAAAATACGCAGTATTTT. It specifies CASSPGTSGSKNTQYF.

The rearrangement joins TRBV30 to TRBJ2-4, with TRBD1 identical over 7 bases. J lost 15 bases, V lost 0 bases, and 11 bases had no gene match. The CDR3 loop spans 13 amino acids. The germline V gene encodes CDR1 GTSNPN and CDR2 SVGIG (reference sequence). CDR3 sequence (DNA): TGTGCCTGGAGTGTAAAAGAGGGACAGCCGAGGTACTTC. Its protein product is CAWSVKEGQPRYF.

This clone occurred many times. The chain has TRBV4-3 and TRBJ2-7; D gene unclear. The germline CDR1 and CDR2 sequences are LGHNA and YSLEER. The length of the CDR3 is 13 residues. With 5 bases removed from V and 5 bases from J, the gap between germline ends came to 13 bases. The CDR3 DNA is TGCGCCAGCAGCGCAGGTATATCCCACGAGCAGTACTTC. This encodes CASSAGISHEQYF.

The CDR3 DNA is TGTGCCAGCAGCTTAGAACAGAATCGGCCCTCGGAGCAGTACTTC. It specifies CASSLEQNRPSEQYF. This chain joins TRBV7-2 and TRBJ2-7; D not certain. The CDR3 is 15 residues long. Trimming stripped 1 base from V and 7 bases from J, with 17 bases between. The germline V gene has CDR1 SGHTA and CDR2 FQGNSA.

The DNA of the CDR3 is TGTGCCAGCAGCTTAGACAGGGACTTCTATGGCTACACCTTC. It specifies CASSLDRDFYGYTF. This chain uses TRBV11-2 with TRBJ1-2, with a tentative D call TRBD1 (5 bases). V was clipped by 0 bases and J by 4 bases, with 9 bases between them. The CDR3 is 14 residues long. The germline V gene has CDR1 SGHAT and CDR2 FQNNGV.

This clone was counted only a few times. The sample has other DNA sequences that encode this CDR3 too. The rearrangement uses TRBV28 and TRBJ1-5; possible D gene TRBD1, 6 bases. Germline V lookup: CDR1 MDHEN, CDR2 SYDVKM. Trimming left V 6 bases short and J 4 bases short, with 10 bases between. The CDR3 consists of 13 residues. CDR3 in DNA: TGTGCCAGCAGGAGGACAGTGAATCAGCCCCAGCATTTT. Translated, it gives CASRRTVNQPQHF. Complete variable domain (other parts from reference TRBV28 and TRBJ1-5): DVKVTQSSRYLVKRTGEKVFLECVQDMDHENMFWYRQDPGLGLRLIYFSYDVKMKEKGDIPEGYSVSREKKERFSLILESASTNQTSMYLCASRRTVNQPQHFGDGTRLSIL.

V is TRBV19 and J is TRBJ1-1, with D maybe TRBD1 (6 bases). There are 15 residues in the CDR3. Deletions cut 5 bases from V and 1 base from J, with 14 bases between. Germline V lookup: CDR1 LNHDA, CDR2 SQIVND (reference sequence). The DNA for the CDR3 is TGTGCCAGTAGTGCCCCGACAGGCCGGAACACTGAAGCTTTCTTT. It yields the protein CASSAPTGRNTEAFF.

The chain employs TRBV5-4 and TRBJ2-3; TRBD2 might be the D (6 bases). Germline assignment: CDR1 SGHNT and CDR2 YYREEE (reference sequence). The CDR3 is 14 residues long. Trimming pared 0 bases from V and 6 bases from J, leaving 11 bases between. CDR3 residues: CASSLGGLADTQYF. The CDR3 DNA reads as TGTGCCAGCAGCTTGGGTGGGCTAGCGGATACGCAGTATTTT.